Listed below are T cell receptor beta chains from one sample, sequenced in a study of T cell responses to AZD1222 COVID-19 vaccine. The assay was immunoSEQ multiplex PCR, and TCRdb's table has in-frame clones only and misses some. This sample carries fewer than 150,000 clones, 92% of them seen once, and the ten largest clones take 6% to 9%. Material: peripheral blood, obtained 28 days after the second AZD1222 dose. Receptor source: an adult who received the AZD1222 COVID-19 vaccine. Both conserved end residues are part of each CDR3. D genes are given only for firm matches. Some rows have no size entry. The others give once, few or many, or a class for an expanded clone.

d_call clone_size j_call v_call cdr3_nt cdr3_aa
. . TRBJ2-2 TRBV2 TGTGCCAGCAGTGAACTGGTCACCGGGGAGCTGTTTTTT CASSELVTGELFF
TRBD1 . TRBJ1-1 TRBV28 TGTGCCAGCAACCTACCCTACCCACCGGACAGGTCGAACACTGAAGCTTTCTTT CASNLPYPPDRSNTEAFF
. . TRBJ1-4 TRBV28 TGTGCCAGCAGTCCATTGCCCGGGTTTAATGAAAAACTGTTTTTT CASSPLPGFNEKLFF
TRBD2 . TRBJ2-1 TRBV3-1/TRBV3-2 TGTGCCAGCAGCCACGCCGGGACTAGCGGGAGGGTCTTTAATGAGCAGTTCTTC CASSHAGTSGRVFNEQFF
. few TRBJ2-7 TRBV3-1/TRBV3-2 TGTGCCAGCAGCCAAGAGTACGGGCAGGGTGGCTACGAGCAGTACTTC CASSQEYGQGGYEQYF
. . TRBJ2-3 TRBV30 TGTGCCTGGACTCCCCTCAGGGGCTTGAACACAGATACGCAGTATTTT CAWTPLRGLNTDTQYF
TRBD1 . TRBJ1-1 TRBV7-2 TGTGCCAGCAGCTCAGGGGGCGCGAGCACTGAAGCTTTCTTT CASSSGGASTEAFF
. once TRBJ2-3 TRBV5-4 TGTGCCAGCAGCGCCGCGGGAACTCACCTCCGTGAGTATTTT CASSAAGTHLREYF
TRBD1 . TRBJ2-5 TRBV5-1 TGCGCCAGCAGCTCAGCACAGGGGTCGGGAGAGACCCAGTACTTC CASSSAQGSGETQYF
TRBD2 . TRBJ2-2 TRBV7-9 TGTGCCAGCAGCTTCAGGACTAGCGGGATCGGGGAGCTGTTTTTT CASSFRTSGIGELFF
. . TRBJ2-2 TRBV7-2 TGTGCCAGCAGCCGTTTAAGGGGCCCGAACACCGGGGAGCTGTTTTTT CASSRLRGPNTGELFF
TRBD2 . TRBJ2-3 TRBV28 TGTGCCAGCAGTTTGGGCGGGAGCGGCACAGATACGCAGTATTTT CASSLGGSGTDTQYF
. . TRBJ2-3 TRBV18 TGTGCCAGCTCACCAAAGCGCCAAGACTTAGGGGATACGCAGTATTTT CASSPKRQDLGDTQYF
. . TRBJ2-6 TRBV29-1 TGCAGCGTGAAACAGGGAACTGGGGCCAACGTCCTGACTTTC CSVKQGTGANVLTF
. . TRBJ2-1 TRBV4-2 TGTGCCAGCAGCTCCCACGTAGCGAGGTCCTACAATGAGCAGTTCTTC CASSSHVARSYNEQFF
TRBD1 . TRBJ1-5 TRBV19 TGTGCCAGTGCCGACAGGGACGGCAATCAGCCCCAGCATTTT CASADRDGNQPQHF
TRBD1 . TRBJ1-5 TRBV19 TGTGCCAGTACCAGGGGGGCCCTCCTTAGCAATCAGCCCCAGCATTTT CASTRGALLSNQPQHF
TRBD1 . TRBJ1-4 TRBV4-1 TGCGCCAGCAGCAGATGGGAGACAGGGGCGGACGAAAAACTGTTTTTT CASSRWETGADEKLFF
. . TRBJ2-3 TRBV5-1 TGCGCCAGCAGCGATGCGTCGAATATGGTCACAGATACGCAGTATTTT CASSDASNMVTDTQYF
. . TRBJ2-7 TRBV18 TGTGCCAGCTCACCCCGGGACACTGGGGTGGGGGAGCAGTACTTC CASSPRDTGVGEQYF
TRBD1 . TRBJ1-2 TRBV2 TGTGCCAGCAGCGTCCTGTTCGGAGGGGGCGCGGGTGGCTACACCTTC CASSVLFGGGAGGYTF
. . TRBJ1-2 TRBV14 TGTGCCAGCAGCCAAGGGCGGTGGGATGATGGCTACACCTTC CASSQGRWDDGYTF
TRBD2 . TRBJ2-1 TRBV7-2 TGTGCCAGCAGCTTTGAACTAGCGGGAGATAATGAGCAGTTCTTC CASSFELAGDNEQFF
. . TRBJ2-1 TRBV12-3/TRBV12-4 TGTGCCAGCAGTTTCGGTACGGAGCAGTTCTTC CASSFGTEQFF
. . TRBJ1-3 TRBV6-6 TGTGCCAGCAGTCGACAGGCCTACTCTGGAAACACCATATATTTT CASSRQAYSGNTIYF
. . TRBJ1-1 TRBV9 TGTGCCAGCAGCGAGGGGAGAGGGGTCACTGAAGCTTTCTTT CASSEGRGVTEAFF
. . TRBJ2-2 TRBV2 TGTGCCAGCAGGGGTCTAATTAACACCGGGGAGCTGTTTTTT CASRGLINTGELFF
. . TRBJ2-3 TRBV15 TGTGCCACCAGCAGAGATGGACAGTCGACGGATACGCAGTATTTT CATSRDGQSTDTQYF
TRBD1 . TRBJ2-5 TRBV6-5 TGTGCCGGGGGACAGGGGGAGGAGACCCAGTACTTC CAGGQGEETQYF
TRBD1 . TRBJ1-2 TRBV6-2/TRBV6-3 TGTGCCAGCAGTTACTCGATAATGCGGCAGGGGGATCCTGGCTACACCTTC CASSYSIMRQGDPGYTF
TRBD1 . TRBJ1-1 TRBV6-1 TGTGCCAGCAGTGATCCCCCGGGACAGAGGAACACTGAAGCTTTCTTT CASSDPPGQRNTEAFF
. . TRBJ2-3 TRBV27 TGTGCCAGCAGTTTTTTCGGAGTAACAGATACGCAGTATTTT CASSFFGVTDTQYF
TRBD1 once TRBJ1-5 TRBV28 TGTGCCAGCACGGACAGGGGGTTAAGTTGGTTGGGCAATCAGCCCCAGCATTTT CASTDRGLSWLGNQPQHF
. . TRBJ1-5 TRBV6-5 TGTGCCAGCAGTTACGGTGGGAATAGCAATCAGCCCCAGCATTTT CASSYGGNSNQPQHF
. . TRBJ2-7 TRBV7-6 TGTGCCAGCAGCCGGGACAACTCCTACGAGCAGTACTTC CASSRDNSYEQYF
. . TRBJ1-2 TRBV6-5 TGTGCCAGCAGGGACAGCTATGGCTACACCTTC CASRDSYGYTF
. . TRBJ2-2 TRBV21-1 TGTGCCAGCAGCAAAGTGGGTGGCAGGGGTGGCACCGGGGAGCTGTTTTTT CASSKVGGRGGTGELFF
TRBD2 once TRBJ2-1 TRBV27 TGTGCCAGCAGTTACGTACTAGCGGGAGGGCCTGCGATGAAGAATGAGCAGTTCTTC CASSYVLAGGPAMKNEQFF
. . TRBJ2-1 TRBV6-5 TGTGCCAGCACCGACTTGTACAATGAGCAGTTCTTC CASTDLYNEQFF
TRBD1 . TRBJ1-4 TRBV28 TGTGCCAGCAGTTCAGACAGGGGGCATGAAAAACTGTTTTTT CASSSDRGHEKLFF